This passage covers 20 T cell receptor beta chains from one sample sequenced in a study of blood T cell repertoires in COVID-19. Sequencing used immunoSEQ multiplex PCR; TCRdb keeps in-frame clones, though not all of them. Of about 270,000 clones detected, roughly 79% appear once; the ten largest clones hold around 3.2%. Sequencing was performed on peripheral blood. The receptors here all came from a woman in her sixties with active or convalescent COVID-19.

The chain recombines TRBV2 with TRBJ2-5; D is ambiguous. The V gene lost 4 bases and the J gene lost 5 bases, with 5 bases spanning the gap. CDR1 is SNHLY and CDR2 is FYNNEI in the germline V gene. CDR3 length: 11 residues. CDR3 in amino acids: CASSGLETQYF. The CDR3 nucleotides read TGTGCCAGCAGTGGTCTGGAGACCCAGTACTTC.

The chain combines TRBV2 with TRBJ2-7; D may be TRBD2 (5 bases). This CDR3 is 13 amino acids long. Germline V CDR1 and CDR2: SNHLY, FYNNEI. V was shortened by 5 bases and J by 9 bases, with 17 bases between the two germline ends. The CDR3 bases are TGTGCCAGCAGTCCCGGCGGGCTAGACGGGCAGTACTTC. Translated, it gives CASSPGGLDGQYF.

A few counts support this clone. This chain links TRBV14 with TRBJ2-2; D may be TRBD2 (6 bases). Germline V gene lookup returns CDR1 SGHDN and CDR2 FVKESK. CDR3 length: 15 amino acids. Trimming left V 2 bases short and J 1 base short, with 8 bases between. The DNA for the CDR3 is TGTGCCAGCAGCCAATACGGGGGGAACACCGGGGAGCTGTTTTTT. Translated, it gives CASSQYGGNTGELFF.

CDR3 sequence (DNA): TGTGCCAGCAGCCCTTACGAACGGAATTCACCCCTCCACTTT. Protein sequence: CASSPYERNSPLHF. This rearrangement joins TRBV11-2 to TRBJ1-6, with D hard to call. This CDR3 contains 14 residues. V was cut by 5 bases and J by 7 bases, with 12 bases left in between. CDR1 and CDR2 from the germline V gene are SGHAT and FQNNGV.

The chain's CDR3 is CASSQDSRGSSPLHF. Written as DNA, the CDR3 is TGTGCCAGCAGCCAAGATTCGAGGGGGAGTTCACCCCTCCACTTT. The rearrangement uses TRBV4-2 and TRBJ1-6; TRBD1 is a possible D gene (6 bases). Germline assignment: CDR1 LGHNA and CDR2 YNFKEQ. The CDR3 has 15 residues. V dropped 0 bases and J dropped 9 bases, with 12 bases sitting between them.

V usage is TRBV4-1 and J usage is TRBJ2-5, with 8 bases identical to TRBD1. CDR1 and CDR2 (germline): MGHRA, YSYEKL. The length of the CDR3 is 17 residues. V was clipped by 0 bases and J by 5 bases; unmatched bases: 11. CDR3 in DNA: TGCGCCAGCAGCCAAGATATCCCGGGACAGGTCGGGGAGACCCAGTACTTC. It translates to CASSQDIPGQVGETQYF.

The chain carries TRBV7-9 and TRBJ2-2; 7 bases fit TRBD2. From germline, CDR1 is SEHNR and CDR2 FQNEAQ (reference sequence). The length of the CDR3 is 15 residues. V lost 5 bases, J lost 6 bases, and 9 bases stayed unmatched. The CDR3 DNA is TGTGCCAGCAGCCCCCTCGGGACTACCCCCGGGGAGCTGTTTTTT. Residues: CASSPLGTTPGELFF.

V is TRBV6-4 and J is TRBJ1-2; TRBD1 is a possible D gene (6 bases). Germline V CDR1 and CDR2: MRHNA, SNTAGT. This CDR3 comprises 15 residues. Trimming cost V 4 bases and J 7 bases, with 19 bases left between them. The CDR3 DNA sequence: TGTGCCAGCAGTGGAACCTCTACGGGGGGCGGTGGCTACACCTTC. Translation gives CASSGTSTGGGGYTF.

This sequence joins TRBV5-1 and TRBJ2-1; 9 bases are shared with TRBD2. CDR1 SGHRS and CDR2 YFSETQ come from the germline V gene. The CDR3 is 16 residues long. J lost 6 bases, V lost 4 bases, and 11 bases had no gene match. CDR3 in DNA: TGCGCCAGCAGCCCGAATCCGGGACTAGCCTCCAATGAGCAGTTCTTC. This encodes CASSPNPGLASNEQFF.

As DNA, the CDR3 is TGTGCCAGCAAGTTGGGGCTAAGCAATCAGCCCCAGCATTTT. Amino acids: CASKLGLSNQPQHF. The rearrangement joins TRBV2 to TRBJ1-5; a weak D match, TRBD1 (5 bases). CDR3 length equals 14 residues. Germline V gene sequence: CDR1 SNHLY, CDR2 FYNNEI. The ends were cut back, 7 bases at V and 1 base at J, with 11 bases in the middle. Based on the CDR3 plus reference TRBV2 and TRBJ1-5, the full variable domain is EPEVTQTPSHQVTQMGQEVILRCVPISNHLYFYWYRQILGQKVEFLVSFYNNEISEKSEIFDDQFSVERPDGSNFTLKIRSTKLEDSAMYFCASKLGLSNQPQHFGDGTRLSIL.

The V and J genes are TRBV2 and TRBJ1-2; 8 bases match TRBD1. The CDR3 spans 14 residues. The germline V gene has CDR1 SNHLY and CDR2 FYNNEI. V lost 9 bases to trimming and J lost 7 bases; unmatched junction nucleotides: 13. The CDR3 nucleotides are TGTGCCAGTAAAATCGGGCAGGGGGCGGGTGGCTACACCTTC. The encoded protein is CASKIGQGAGGYTF.

The CDR3 DNA follows: TGTGCCAGCAGCCAAGGGACTCCCTCCTACGAGCAGTACTTC. Its translation is CASSQGTPSYEQYF. The J gene is TRBJ2-7, the V gene TRBV4-2, with D maybe TRBD2 (5 bases). The CDR3 length is 14 residues. Germline V gives CDR1 LGHNA, CDR2 YNFKEQ. V lost 1 base and J lost 0, with 7 bases in between.

The table lists this clone with a few counts. V gene TRBV25-1 combines with J gene TRBJ2-7; possibly TRBD1 for D (5 bases). This CDR3 comprises 13 residues. CDR1 and CDR2 from the germline V gene are MGHDK and SYGVNS. V lost 4 bases to trimming and J lost 1 base, with 8 bases between them. The CDR3 DNA sequence: TGTGCCAGCAGTGGCAGGGTATCCTACGAGCAGTACTTC. Protein sequence: CASSGRVSYEQYF.

This sequence joins TRBV4-2 and TRBJ1-4; 7 bases fit TRBD1. The CDR3 covers 15 residues. Germline V gene sequence: CDR1 LGHNA, CDR2 YNFKEQ. The V gene end was trimmed by 0 bases and the J gene end by 5 bases; junction bases not matched to a gene: 3. Here the CDR3 reads CASSQDGTENEKLFF. CDR3 nucleotide sequence: TGTGCCAGCAGCCAAGATGGGACAGAAAATGAAAAACTGTTTTTT.

In this sample, this clone turned up once. The gene calls are TRBV7-9 and TRBJ1-2; D is uncertain. The CDR3 contains 13 residues. Trimming shortened V by 10 bases and J by 3 bases, and 15 bases separated the two germline ends. Germline V gives CDR1 SEHNR, CDR2 FQNEAQ (reference sequence). CDR3 loop: CATGRGRDYGYTF. CDR3 nucleotide sequence: TGTGCCACCGGCCGGGGTCGAGACTATGGCTACACCTTC.

V usage is TRBV5-4 and J usage is TRBJ1-5, with TRBD1 identical over 10 bases. This CDR3 has 15 residues. Germline CDR1 is SGHNT and CDR2 is YYREEE (reference sequence). J was trimmed by 6 bases and V by 4 bases; bases with no gene match: 7. The CDR3 region is CASSLDRGNGQPQHF. The DNA for the CDR3 is TGTGCCAGCAGCCTGGACAGGGGGAATGGTCAGCCCCAGCATTTT.

The CDR3 coding sequence is TGCGCCAGCAGCCAAGGGGCGGGATACGGGGGGAAACAGCCCCAGCATTTT. It codes for CASSQGAGYGGKQPQHF. The V call is TRBV4-1, the J call TRBJ1-5; possibly TRBD1 for D (5 bases). Trimming shortened V by 1 base and J by 7 bases, and 20 bases separated the two germline ends. CDR3 length equals 17 residues. Germline lookup yields CDR1 MGHRA and CDR2 YSYEKL.

This sequence joins TRBV18 and TRBJ2-1, with 12 bases lining up with TRBD1. J gave up 8 bases and V 3 bases, and 8 bases lay outside the gene matches. This CDR3 is 16 amino acids long. Germline CDR1 reads KGHSH; CDR2 reads LQKENI. The CDR3 loop is CASSPLGTGGSDEQFF. CDR3 coding DNA: TGTGCCAGCTCACCTCTCGGGACAGGGGGCAGCGATGAGCAGTTCTTC.

The gene calls are TRBV2 and TRBJ1-6; 8 positions agree with TRBD1. The V gene end was trimmed by 2 bases and the J gene end by 10 bases; junction bases not matched to a gene: 7. Germline V gene data show CDR1 as SNHLY and CDR2 as FYNNEI. The length of the CDR3 is 15 residues. The CDR3 coding sequence is TGTGCCAGCAGTGAATTGGGGACAGGAAACTCACCCCTCCACTTT. This sequence encodes CASSELGTGNSPLHF.

The genes are TRBV5-1 and TRBJ2-4; D is perhaps TRBD1 (6 bases). The CDR3 covers 14 residues. CDR1 is SGHRS and CDR2 is YFSETQ in the germline V gene. The ends were cut back, 0 bases at V and 6 bases at J, with 10 bases in the middle. CDR3 coding DNA: TGCGCCAGCAGCTTGGAATCAGGGGCAAACATTCAGTACTTC. Residues: CASSLESGANIQYF.